The clone carrying this T cell receptor beta chain showed up just once. Germline V gene data show CDR1 as MNHEY and CDR2 as SVGAGI. Trimming removed 10 bases at V and 4 bases at J, with 14 bases between. The CDR3 is 13 residues long. This record belongs to a study of OX40 agonist ivuxolimab in advanced cancers. Across the whole study: The group had a mean age of approximately 60 years, ranged from about 23 to 79, and was 80% to 90% male.

Libraries were prepared by immunoSEQ multiplex PCR; TCRdb keeps only in-frame clonotypes and omits some of them. The table includes around 86,000 clones, around 84% detected once. Sequencing was performed on CD4+ or CD8+ T cells sorted from blood, taken in a trial of the OX40 agonist ivuxolimab. V is TRBV6-5 and J is TRBJ2-1; D possibly uses TRBD1 or TRBD2 (5 bases each). The TCR was taken from an adult with an advanced solid tumor such as melanoma, head and neck, liver or kidney cancer. CDR3 in amino acids: CATTGTPYNEQFF. In DNA, the CDR3 is TGTGCCACTACCGGGACGCCGTACAATGAGCAGTTCTTC.